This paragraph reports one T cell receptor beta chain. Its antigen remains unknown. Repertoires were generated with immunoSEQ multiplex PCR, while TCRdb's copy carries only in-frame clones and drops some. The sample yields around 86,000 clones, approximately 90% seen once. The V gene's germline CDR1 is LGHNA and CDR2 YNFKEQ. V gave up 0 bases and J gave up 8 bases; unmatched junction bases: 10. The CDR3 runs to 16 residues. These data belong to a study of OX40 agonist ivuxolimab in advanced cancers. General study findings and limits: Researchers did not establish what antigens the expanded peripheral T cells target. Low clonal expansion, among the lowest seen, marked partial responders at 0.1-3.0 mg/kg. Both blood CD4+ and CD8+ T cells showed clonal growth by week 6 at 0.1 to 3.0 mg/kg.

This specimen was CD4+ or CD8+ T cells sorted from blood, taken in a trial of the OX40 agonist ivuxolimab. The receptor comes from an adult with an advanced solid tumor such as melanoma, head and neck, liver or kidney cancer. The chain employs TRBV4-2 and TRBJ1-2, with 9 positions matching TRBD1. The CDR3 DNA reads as TGTGCCAGCAGCCAAGATGGAACCGGGACAGGGAAGGGCTACACCTTC. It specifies CASSQDGTGTGKGYTF.